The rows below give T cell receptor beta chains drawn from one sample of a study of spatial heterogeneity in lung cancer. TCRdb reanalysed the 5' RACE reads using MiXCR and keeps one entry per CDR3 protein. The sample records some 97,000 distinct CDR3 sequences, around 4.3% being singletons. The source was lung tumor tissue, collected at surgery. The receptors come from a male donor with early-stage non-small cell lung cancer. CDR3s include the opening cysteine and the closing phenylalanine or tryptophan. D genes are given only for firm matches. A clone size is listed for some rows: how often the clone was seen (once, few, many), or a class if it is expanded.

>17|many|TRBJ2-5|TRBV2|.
CASSESLLIQMGQTQYF
TGTGCCAGCAGTGAATCCCTCCTGATCCAAATGGGGCAGACCCAGTACTTC
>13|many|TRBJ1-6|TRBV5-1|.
CASSDREDSPLHF
TGCGCCAGCAGCGACCGTGAAGATTCACCCCTCCACTTT
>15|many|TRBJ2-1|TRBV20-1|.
CSARDYNGPDGEQFF
TGCAGTGCTAGAGATTATAACGGGCCTGACGGTGAGCAGTTCTTC
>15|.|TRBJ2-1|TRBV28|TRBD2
CASSTPSGPSNEQFF
TGTGCCAGCAGTACACCTAGCGGGCCCTCCAATGAGCAGTTCTTC
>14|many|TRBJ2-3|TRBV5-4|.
CASMARGRTDTQYF
TGTGCCAGCATGGCTAGGGGTCGCACAGATACGCAGTATTTT
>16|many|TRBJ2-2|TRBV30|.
CAWSWSGSAGTGELFF
TGTGCCTGGAGCTGGTCCGGATCTGCGGGCACCGGGGAGCTGTTTTTT
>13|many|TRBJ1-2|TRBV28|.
CASRAPLLYGYTF
TGTGCCAGCCGGGCCCCACTCCTCTATGGCTACACCTTC
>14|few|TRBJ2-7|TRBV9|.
CASSVGVGQYEQYF
TGTGCCAGCAGCGTAGGGGTGGGCCAATACGAGCAGTACTTC
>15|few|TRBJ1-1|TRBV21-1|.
CASGGVARVCTEAFF
TGTGCCAGCGGGGGGGTAGCCAGGGTATGCACTGAAGCTTTCTTT
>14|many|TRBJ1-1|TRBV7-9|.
CASSLDGGGTEAFF
TGTGCCAGCAGCTTAGACGGAGGGGGCACTGAAGCTTTCTTT